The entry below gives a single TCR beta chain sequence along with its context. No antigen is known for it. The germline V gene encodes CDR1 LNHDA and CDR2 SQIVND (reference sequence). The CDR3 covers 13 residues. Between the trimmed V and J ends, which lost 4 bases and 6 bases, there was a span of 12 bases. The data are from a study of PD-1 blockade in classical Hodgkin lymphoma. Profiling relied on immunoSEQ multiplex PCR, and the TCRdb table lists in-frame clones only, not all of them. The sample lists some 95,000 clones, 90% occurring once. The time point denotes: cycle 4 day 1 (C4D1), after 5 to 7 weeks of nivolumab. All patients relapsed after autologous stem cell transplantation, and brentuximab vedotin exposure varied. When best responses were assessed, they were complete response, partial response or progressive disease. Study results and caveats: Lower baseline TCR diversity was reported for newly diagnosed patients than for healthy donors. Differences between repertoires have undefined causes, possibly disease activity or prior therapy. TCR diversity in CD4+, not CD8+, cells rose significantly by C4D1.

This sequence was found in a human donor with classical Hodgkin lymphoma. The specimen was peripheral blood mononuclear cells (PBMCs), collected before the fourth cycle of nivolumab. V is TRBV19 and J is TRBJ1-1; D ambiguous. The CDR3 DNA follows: TGTGCCAGTAGTAATATAGCGGAGGCTGAAGCTTTCTTT. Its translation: CASSNIAEAEAFF.